These 4 T cell receptor beta chains came from one sample sequenced in a study of blood T cell repertoires in COVID-19. Method: immunoSEQ multiplex PCR; TCRdb's copy keeps in-frame clones and lacks some. The repertoire holds about 190,000 clones, with around 79% as singletons. The sequenced sample consisted of peripheral blood. These receptors came from a man in his fifties or sixties with active or convalescent COVID-19.

V usage is TRBV4-3 and J usage is TRBJ2-7, with D perhaps matching TRBD1 (5 bases). Germline CDR1 LGHNA, CDR2 YSLEER. The V end was cut by 4 bases, the J end by 0 bases, with 10 bases between. The CDR3 sequence is 14 residues long. CDR3 bases: TGCGCCAGCAGCCCAACAGGTTCCTCCTACGAGCAGTACTTC. Translating it yields CASSPTGSSYEQYF.

The rearrangement joins TRBV2 to TRBJ2-7; weak D call: TRBD1 (6 bases). The germline V gene has CDR1 SNHLY and CDR2 FYNNEI. The V end lost 8 bases, the J end lost 5 bases, and 22 bases lay between the germline ends. CDR3 size: 15 residues. In nucleotides, the CDR3 is TGTGCCAGCCCTCCCGAGGGGGAAACCCTCCACGAGCAGTACTTC. Residues: CASPPEGETLHEQYF. The complete variable domain, with remaining parts taken from reference TRBV2 and TRBJ2-7, reads EPEVTQTPSHQVTQMGQEVILRCVPISNHLYFYWYRQILGQKVEFLVSFYNNEISEKSEIFDDQFSVERPDGSNFTLKIRSTKLEDSAMYFCASPPEGETLHEQYFGPGTRLTVT.

The chain uses TRBV3-1 (or the pseudogene TRBV3-2) and TRBJ2-7, with 11 nucleotides matching TRBD2. This CDR3 has 18 amino acids. Germline V gene data show CDR1 as LGHDT and CDR2 as YNNKEL (reference sequence). J was trimmed by 3 bases and V by 0 bases; bases with no gene match: 10. The CDR3 reads CASSQDAFLGTSGYEQYF. The CDR3 bases are TGTGCCAGCAGCCAAGACGCTTTTCTCGGGACTAGCGGCTACGAGCAGTACTTC.

The V call is TRBV4-3, the J call TRBJ2-3, with 13 bases that match TRBD2. Per germline, CDR1 LGHNA and CDR2 YSLEER. The length of the CDR3 is 19 residues. V was pared by 4 bases and J by 2 bases, with 12 bases of the junction left unmatched. CDR3 protein: CASSRSGLAGSYYTDTQYF. The CDR3 coding sequence is TGCGCCAGCAGCCGCTCGGGACTAGCGGGATCGTATTACACAGATACGCAGTATTTT.